These T cell receptor beta chains were read from a single sample in a study of blood T cell repertoires in COVID-19. The protocol was immunoSEQ multiplex PCR, while the TCRdb copy is restricted to in-frame clones and leaves out a portion. The table records tens of thousands of clones, about 76% of them present only once. The sequencing sample was made of peripheral blood. These receptors were obtained from a man between 50 and 59 years old with active or convalescent COVID-19. The CDR3 runs from the conserved cysteine through the conserved F or W. Fields, in order: D gene, V gene, clone size, J gene, CDR3 protein, CDR3 DNA. The D gene is left open where the match is weak. Rows give clone size only sometimes, using once, few, many, or a class for an expanded clone.

-	TRBV10-2	few	TRBJ1-1	CASSQQGATTEAFF	TGCGCCAGCAGTCAACAGGGTGCTACAACTGAAGCTTTCTTT
TRBD1	TRBV7-3	-	TRBJ2-3	CASSPNRGLSTDTQYF	TGTGCCAGCAGCCCCAACAGGGGGCTTAGCACAGATACGCAGTATTTT
TRBD2	TRBV15	-	TRBJ2-1	CATSRGASGGLFYNEQFF	TGTGCCACCAGCAGAGGGGCTAGCGGGGGGCTATTCTACAATGAGCAGTTCTTC
-	TRBV5-5	-	TRBJ1-1	CASSLTVLGTEAFF	TGTGCCAGCAGCTTGACAGTTCTGGGCACTGAAGCTTTCTTT
TRBD1	TRBV10-3	-	TRBJ1-4	CAIRAGQGSEKLFF	TGTGCCATCAGGGCGGGACAGGGGAGTGAAAAACTGTTTTTT
-	TRBV20-1	once	TRBJ1-5	CSASRQNSNQPQHF	TGCAGTGCTAGTCGACAGAATAGCAATCAGCCCCAGCATTTT
-	TRBV19	-	TRBJ1-4	CASSTGGEKLFF	TGTGCCAGTAGTACGGGGGGCGAAAAACTGTTTTTT
TRBD1	TRBV12-5	once	TRBJ1-5	CASGLSLDRDSNQPQHF	TGTGCTAGTGGTTTGTCCTTAGACAGGGATAGCAATCAGCCCCAGCATTTT
-	TRBV2	few	TRBJ1-2	CASSAVLGYTF	TGTGCCAGCAGCGCGGTACTTGGCTACACCTTC
TRBD2	TRBV7-8	-	TRBJ2-1	CASSQPTSGRRDNEQFF	TGTGCCAGCAGCCAACCGACTAGCGGGAGGAGAGACAATGAGCAGTTCTTC
-	TRBV5-1	-	TRBJ1-5	CASSLDPAGDQPQHF	TGCGCCAGCAGCTTGGATCCGGCAGGGGATCAGCCCCAGCATTTT
-	TRBV19	-	TRBJ2-7	CASSLSETLGAYEQYF	TGTGCCAGTAGCCTTTCCGAGACTCTGGGAGCCTACGAGCAGTACTTC
-	TRBV18	-	TRBJ1-2	CASSSEVRVKGYTF	TGTGCCAGCTCATCTGAGGTTCGGGTGAAGGGCTACACCTTC
TRBD2	TRBV28	-	TRBJ2-3	CASSSERESTDTQYF	TGTGCCAGCAGTTCTGAGCGGGAAAGCACAGATACGCAGTATTTT
TRBD2	TRBV7-2	-	TRBJ2-7	CASSFGEGGEQYF	TGTGCCAGCAGCTTCGGGGAGGGCGGCGAGCAGTACTTC
TRBD1	TRBV5-6	-	TRBJ1-1	CASRRQGGGEAFF	TGTGCCAGCAGAAGACAGGGGGGTGGTGAAGCTTTCTTT
TRBD2	TRBV15	once	TRBJ2-3	CATSRFSGGTDTQYF	TGTGCCACCAGCAGATTTAGCGGGGGGACAGATACGCAGTATTTT
TRBD2	TRBV10-3	-	TRBJ2-1	CAIGQKAGGTYNEQFF	TGTGCCATCGGCCAGAAAGCGGGGGGGACCTACAATGAGCAGTTCTTC
-	TRBV5-1	once	TRBJ2-7	CASSLGGLTPSYEQYF	TGCGCCAGCAGCTTGGGTGGCTTAACCCCCTCCTACGAGCAGTACTTC
TRBD2	TRBV7-6	few	TRBJ2-3	CASSFGLAGGGGPDTQYF	TGTGCCAGCAGCTTCGGACTAGCGGGAGGTGGGGGCCCAGATACGCAGTATTTT
TRBD1	TRBV4-1	few	TRBJ2-2	CASSQVEDRGDGELFF	TGCGCCAGCAGCCAAGTCGAGGACAGGGGCGACGGGGAGCTGTTTTTT
TRBD2	TRBV6-5	-	TRBJ2-1	CASTGGGTPYNEQFF	TGTGCCAGCACCGGGGGGGGCACGCCTTACAATGAGCAGTTCTTC
TRBD2	TRBV19	-	TRBJ2-3	CASNAGGTSTDTQYF	TGTGCCAGTAACGCGGGGGGGACTAGCACAGATACGCAGTATTTT
TRBD1	TRBV4-1	-	TRBJ2-7	CASSASQGRGYEQYF	TGCGCCAGCAGCGCATCACAGGGGCGTGGGTACGAGCAGTACTTC
-	TRBV6-2/TRBV6-3	few	TRBJ1-4	CASSFRQTGNEKLFF	TGTGCCAGCAGTTTTAGACAGACGGGTAATGAAAAACTGTTTTTT
TRBD1	TRBV19	-	TRBJ1-1	CASSIGTATEAFF	TGTGCCAGTAGTATCGGGACAGCGACTGAAGCTTTCTTT
TRBD1	TRBV7-6	-	TRBJ1-2	CASSHGQGEGYTF	TGTGCCAGCAGCCACGGACAGGGGGAGGGCTACACCTTC
-	TRBV19	-	TRBJ1-1	CASERQMNTEAFF	TGTGCCAGTGAGAGACAGATGAACACTGAAGCTTTCTTT
TRBD2	TRBV11-3	-	TRBJ2-1	CASSLGLAEASKQFF	TGTGCCAGCAGCTTAGGGCTAGCGGAAGCATCGAAGCAGTTCTTC
-	TRBV11-2	-	TRBJ2-3	CASSLDVRSSTDTQYF	TGTGCCAGCAGCTTAGATGTCCGGTCTAGCACAGATACGCAGTATTTT
-	TRBV7-9	-	TRBJ2-7	CARIHKGEKYEQYF	TGTGCCCGGATTCATAAGGGGGAAAAGTACGAGCAGTACTTC
TRBD1	TRBV19	-	TRBJ2-7	CASSPTGSLSEQYF	TGTGCCAGTAGTCCGACAGGGAGTCTAAGCGAGCAGTACTTC
-	TRBV6-5	few	TRBJ1-1	CASSYGQRGEAFF	TGTGCCAGCAGTTATGGCCAAAGGGGCGAAGCTTTCTTT
TRBD1	TRBV5-1	few	TRBJ2-3	CASSLVSGGGNTQYF	TGCGCCAGCAGCTTGGTCTCAGGGGGCGGGAATACGCAGTATTTT
-	TRBV9	many	TRBJ2-7	CASSSRQTDLTYEQYF	TGTGCCAGCAGCTCCCGACAGACAGATTTAACCTACGAGCAGTACTTC
-	TRBV28	-	TRBJ2-2	CASSGGGTGELFF	TGTGCCAGCTCGGGGGGCGGCACCGGGGAGCTGTTTTTT
-	TRBV12-3/TRBV12-4	many	TRBJ2-2	CASITDTGELFF	TGTGCCAGCATTACAGACACCGGGGAGCTGTTTTTT
-	TRBV15	-	TRBJ2-3	CATSRDRSSGTDTQYF	TGTGCCACCAGCAGAGATCGGAGTAGTGGCACAGATACGCAGTATTTT
TRBD1	TRBV5-6	-	TRBJ2-2	CASSPGTGSVSGELFF	TGTGCCAGCAGCCCCGGGACAGGGAGTGTCAGCGGGGAGCTGTTTTTT
TRBD1	TRBV10-3	-	TRBJ1-6	CGIRGQANSPLHF	TGTGGGATACGCGGACAGGCGAATTCACCCCTCCACTTT
-	TRBV30	-	TRBJ1-3	CAWTHGGTGNTIYF	TGTGCCTGGACCCATGGGGGGACTGGAAACACCATATATTTT
TRBD2	TRBV7-2	-	TRBJ2-1	CASSQASGFGEQFF	TGTGCCAGCAGCCAAGCTAGCGGGTTTGGAGAGCAGTTCTTC
TRBD2	TRBV5-6	few	TRBJ2-2	CASSFGLADFVTGELFF	TGTGCCAGCAGCTTTGGACTAGCCGACTTCGTTACCGGGGAGCTGTTTTTT
TRBD1	TRBV19	-	TRBJ2-7	CASARTGGDYEQYF	TGTGCCAGTGCCCGGACAGGGGGGGACTACGAGCAGTACTTC
-	TRBV7-9	-	TRBJ1-1	CASSLGEGSAFF	TGTGCCAGCAGCTTAGGCGAGGGAAGTGCTTTCTTT
-	TRBV7-2	-	TRBJ2-7	CASSSFYEQYF	TGTGCCAGCAGCTCCTTCTACGAGCAGTACTTC
TRBD2	TRBV3-1/TRBV3-2	many	TRBJ2-3	CASSQEWGGSTDTQYF	TGTGCCAGCAGCCAAGAGTGGGGGGGAAGCACAGATACGCAGTATTTT
TRBD2	TRBV6-6	once	TRBJ2-2	CASSSGLAGGLGELFF	TGTGCCAGCAGTTCGGGACTAGCGGGAGGTCTAGGGGAGCTGTTTTTT
-	TRBV6-5	-	TRBJ1-1	CATGVIGATEAFF	TGTGCGACGGGCGTTATAGGGGCCACTGAAGCTTTCTTT
-	TRBV6-5	-	TRBJ2-1	CASSYIGSGNNEQFF	TGTGCCAGCAGTTACATCGGATCGGGAAACAATGAGCAGTTCTTC
-	TRBV5-4	-	TRBJ2-5	CASSLAAGRGWETQYF	TGTGCCAGCAGCTTGGCCGCGGGCAGGGGCTGGGAGACCCAGTACTTC
-	TRBV23-1	-	TRBJ2-7	CASSQSPLYRPYEQYF	TGCGCCAGCAGTCAATCCCCCCTTTACAGGCCCTACGAGCAGTACTTC
-	TRBV19	-	TRBJ1-4	CASSISNVGGNEKLFF	TGTGCCAGTAGTATATCTAATGTCGGGGGAAATGAAAAACTGTTTTTT
-	TRBV9	-	TRBJ1-4	CASSLGGRRSNEKLFF	TGTGCCAGCAGCCTCGGTGGGAGGAGGTCTAATGAAAAACTGTTTTTT
TRBD1	TRBV5-6	-	TRBJ2-1	CASSPGTAYHNEQFF	TGTGCCAGCAGCCCAGGGACAGCTTACCACAATGAGCAGTTCTTC
TRBD2	TRBV2	-	TRBJ2-1	CASSEADGRGGLNEQFF	TGTGCCAGCAGTGAAGCGGACGGGAGGGGGGGCCTAAATGAGCAGTTCTTC
-	TRBV12-3/TRBV12-4	few	TRBJ1-5	CASSLQGLEPQHF	TGTGCCAGCAGTTTGCAGGGATTGGAGCCCCAGCATTTT
TRBD1	TRBV28	-	TRBJ2-2	CASSFSRGRLTGELFF	TGTGCCAGCAGTTTTAGTAGGGGGCGGTTAACCGGGGAGCTGTTTTTT
TRBD1	TRBV6-5	once	TRBJ1-3	CASSPTGTGNTIYF	TGTGCCAGCAGTCCGACAGGGACTGGAAACACCATATATTTT
TRBD2	TRBV3-1/TRBV3-2	once	TRBJ2-2	CASSQTPGLAGAPNTGELFF	TGTGCCAGCAGCCAGACACCGGGACTAGCGGGGGCCCCCAACACCGGGGAGCTGTTTTTT